This T cell receptor (beta chain) was identified during a study of blood T cell repertoires in COVID-19. About the study: The United States, Italy and Spain were the sources of the acute and convalescent COVID-19 samples. The analysed material was cDNA or gDNA that came from T cells, B-cell-depleted T cells, or PBMCs.

V shed 4 bases and J shed 9 bases, with 20 bases lying between them. The CDR3 loop spans 15 amino acids. The V gene's germline CDR1 is SGHRS and CDR2 YFSETQ. In the original processing: Estimation of nucleated cell counts relied on the amplification of reference gene primers. This table comes from immunoSEQ multiplex PCR, and its TCRdb copy is limited to in-frame clones, with some not included. Clone size and the V and J calls come from that table; the DNA yielded D and trimming. The table shows 70,000 to 80,000 clones, with 60% to 80% occurring only once. The TCR was taken from a human donor in a cohort sampled during active COVID-19. The sample taken for sequencing was peripheral blood. The chain links TRBV5-1 to TRBJ2-1; TRBD2 is a possible D gene (6 bases). The CDR3 reads CASSRGTGGVTEQFF. DNA of the CDR3: TGCGCCAGCAGCAGAGGGACCGGCGGGGTAACTGAGCAGTTCTTC.